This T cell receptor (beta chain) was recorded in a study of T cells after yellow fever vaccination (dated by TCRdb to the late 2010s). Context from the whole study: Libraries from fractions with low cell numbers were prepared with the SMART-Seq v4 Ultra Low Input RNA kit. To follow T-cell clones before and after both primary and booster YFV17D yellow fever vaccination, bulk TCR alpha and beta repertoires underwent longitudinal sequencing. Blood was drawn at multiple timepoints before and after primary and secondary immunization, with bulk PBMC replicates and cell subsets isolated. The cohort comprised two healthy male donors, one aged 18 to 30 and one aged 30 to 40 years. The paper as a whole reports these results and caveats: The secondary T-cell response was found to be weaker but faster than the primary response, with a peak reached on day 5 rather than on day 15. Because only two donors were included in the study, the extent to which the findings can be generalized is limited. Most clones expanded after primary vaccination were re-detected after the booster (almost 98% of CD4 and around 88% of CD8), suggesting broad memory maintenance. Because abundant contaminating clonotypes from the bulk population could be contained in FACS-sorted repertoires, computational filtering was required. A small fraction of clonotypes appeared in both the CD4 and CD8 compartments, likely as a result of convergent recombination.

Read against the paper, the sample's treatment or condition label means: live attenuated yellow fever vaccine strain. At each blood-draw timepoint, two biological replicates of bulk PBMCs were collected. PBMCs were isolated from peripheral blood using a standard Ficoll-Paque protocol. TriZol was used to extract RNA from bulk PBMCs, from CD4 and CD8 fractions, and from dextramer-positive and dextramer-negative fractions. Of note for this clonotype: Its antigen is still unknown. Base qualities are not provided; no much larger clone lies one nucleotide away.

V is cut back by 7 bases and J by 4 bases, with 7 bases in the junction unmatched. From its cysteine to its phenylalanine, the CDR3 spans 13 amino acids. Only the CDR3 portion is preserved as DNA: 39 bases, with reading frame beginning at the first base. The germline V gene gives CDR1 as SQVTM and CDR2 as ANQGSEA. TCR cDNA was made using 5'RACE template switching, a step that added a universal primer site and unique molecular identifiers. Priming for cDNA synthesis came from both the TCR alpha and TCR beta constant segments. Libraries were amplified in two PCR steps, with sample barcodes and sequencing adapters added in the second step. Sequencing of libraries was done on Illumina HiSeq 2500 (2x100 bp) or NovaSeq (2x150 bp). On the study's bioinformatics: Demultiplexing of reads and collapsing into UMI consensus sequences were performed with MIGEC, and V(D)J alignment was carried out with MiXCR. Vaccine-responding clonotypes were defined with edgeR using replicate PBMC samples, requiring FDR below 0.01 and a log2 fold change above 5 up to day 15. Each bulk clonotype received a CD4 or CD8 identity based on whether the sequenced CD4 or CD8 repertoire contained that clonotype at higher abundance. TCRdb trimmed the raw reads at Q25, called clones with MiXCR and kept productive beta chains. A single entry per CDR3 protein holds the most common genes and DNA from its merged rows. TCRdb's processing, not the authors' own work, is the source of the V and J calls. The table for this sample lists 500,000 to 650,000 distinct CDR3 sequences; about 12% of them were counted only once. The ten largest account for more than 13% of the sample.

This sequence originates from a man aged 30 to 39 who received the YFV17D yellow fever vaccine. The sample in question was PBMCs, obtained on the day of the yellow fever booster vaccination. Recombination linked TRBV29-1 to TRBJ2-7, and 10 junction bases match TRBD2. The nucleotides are TGCAGCGCAGGAGCGGGAGGGGAGTACGAGCAGTACTTC. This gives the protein CSAGAGGEYEQYF.